This T cell receptor (beta chain) was identified during a study of blood T cell repertoires in COVID-19. In the study overall: Acute and convalescent COVID-19 samples came from the United States, Italy and Spain.

The CDR3 loop spans 14 amino acids. Germline CDR1 reads MNHEY; CDR2 reads SVGEGT. Trimming removed 6 bases at V and 4 bases at J, with 13 bases between. The protocol was immunoSEQ multiplex PCR, while the TCRdb copy is restricted to in-frame clones and leaves out a portion. The sample carries 62,000 or so clones, 88% recorded once. The clonotype comes from a human donor in a cohort sampled during active COVID-19. The genes are TRBV6-2 or TRBV6-3 and TRBJ1-5, with D perhaps TRBD1 (5 bases). The specimen was peripheral blood. The CDR3 bases are TGTGCCAGCAGCCCCGGGGGGGGGAATCAGCCCCAGCATTTT. It yields the protein CASSPGGGNQPQHF.